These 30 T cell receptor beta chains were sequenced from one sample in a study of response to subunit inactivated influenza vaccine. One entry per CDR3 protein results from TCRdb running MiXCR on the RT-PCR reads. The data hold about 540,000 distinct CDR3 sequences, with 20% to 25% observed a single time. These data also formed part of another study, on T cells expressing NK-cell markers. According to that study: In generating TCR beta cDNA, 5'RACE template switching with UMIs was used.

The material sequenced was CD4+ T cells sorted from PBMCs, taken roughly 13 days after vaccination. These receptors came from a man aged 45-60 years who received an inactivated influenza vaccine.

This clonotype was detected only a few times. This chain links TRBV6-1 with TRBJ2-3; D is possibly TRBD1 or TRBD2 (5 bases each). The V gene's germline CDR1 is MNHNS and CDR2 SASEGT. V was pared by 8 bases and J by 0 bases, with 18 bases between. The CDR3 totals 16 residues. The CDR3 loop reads CASGRDGTISTDTQYF. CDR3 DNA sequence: TGTGCCAGCGGCCGGGACGGAACAATTAGCACAGATACGCAGTATTTT.

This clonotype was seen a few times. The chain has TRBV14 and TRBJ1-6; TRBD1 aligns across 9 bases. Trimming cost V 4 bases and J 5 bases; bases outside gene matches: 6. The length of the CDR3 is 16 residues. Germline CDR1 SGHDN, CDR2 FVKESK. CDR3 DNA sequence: TGTGCCAGCAGCCGAGGGACAGGGTTCAATAATTCACCCCTCCACTTT. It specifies CASSRGTGFNNSPLHF.

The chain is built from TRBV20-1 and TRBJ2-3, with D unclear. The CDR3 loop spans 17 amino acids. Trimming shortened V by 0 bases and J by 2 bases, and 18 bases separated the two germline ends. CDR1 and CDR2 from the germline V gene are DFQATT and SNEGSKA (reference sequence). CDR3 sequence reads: CSARDIKAGSLTDTQYF. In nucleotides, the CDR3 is TGCAGTGCTAGAGATATCAAGGCAGGAAGCCTCACAGATACGCAGTATTTT.

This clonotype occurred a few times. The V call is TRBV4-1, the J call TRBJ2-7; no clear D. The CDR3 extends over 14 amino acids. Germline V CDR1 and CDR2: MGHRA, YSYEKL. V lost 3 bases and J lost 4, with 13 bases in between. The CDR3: CASSQAYGSYEQYF. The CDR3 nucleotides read TGCGCCAGCAGCCAGGCGTACGGCTCATACGAGCAGTACTTC.

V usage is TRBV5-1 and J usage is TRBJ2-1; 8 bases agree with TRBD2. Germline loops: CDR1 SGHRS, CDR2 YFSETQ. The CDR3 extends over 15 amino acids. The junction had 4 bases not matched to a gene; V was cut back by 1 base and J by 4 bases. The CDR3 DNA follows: TGCGCCAGCAGCTTGCTTCGGGGGGGATACAATGAGCAGTTCTTC. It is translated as CASSLLRGGYNEQFF.

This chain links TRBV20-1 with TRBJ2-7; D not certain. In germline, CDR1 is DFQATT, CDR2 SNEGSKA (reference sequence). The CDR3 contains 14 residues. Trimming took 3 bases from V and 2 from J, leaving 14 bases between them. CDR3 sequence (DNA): TGCAGTGCTAGGCCCCAGGAGAGACCCTACGAGCAGTACTTC. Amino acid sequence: CSARPQERPYEQYF.

The CDR3 DNA follows: TGTGCCACCGCCGGGACAGGGGGCGGTGAGCAGTTCTTC. Translation gives CATAGTGGGEQFF. V usage is TRBV15 and J usage is TRBJ2-1; 12 bases map to TRBD1. The germline V gene has CDR1 LNHNV and CDR2 YYDKDF (reference sequence). Trimming removed 8 bases from V and 9 bases from J; junction bases left unmatched: 5. This CDR3 is 13 amino acids long.

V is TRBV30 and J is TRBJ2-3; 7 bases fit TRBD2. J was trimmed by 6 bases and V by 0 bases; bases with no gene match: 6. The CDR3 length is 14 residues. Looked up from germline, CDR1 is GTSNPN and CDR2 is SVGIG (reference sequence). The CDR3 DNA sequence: TGTGCCTGGAGTGTCTCGGGGGGTAGGGATACGCAGTATTTT. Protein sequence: CAWSVSGGRDTQYF.

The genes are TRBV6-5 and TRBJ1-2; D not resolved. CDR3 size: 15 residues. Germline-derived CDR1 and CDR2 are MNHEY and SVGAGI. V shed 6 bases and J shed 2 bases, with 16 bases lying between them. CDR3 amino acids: CASSYDTSLNYGYTF. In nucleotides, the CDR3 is TGTGCCAGCAGCTACGACACTTCTCTCAACTATGGCTACACCTTC.

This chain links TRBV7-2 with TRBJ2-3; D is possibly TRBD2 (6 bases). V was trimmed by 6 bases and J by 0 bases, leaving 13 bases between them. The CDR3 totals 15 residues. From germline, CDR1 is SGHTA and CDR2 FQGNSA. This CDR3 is CASRPPRGSTDTQYF. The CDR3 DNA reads TGTGCCAGCAGACCGCCCCGGGGGAGCACAGATACGCAGTATTTT.

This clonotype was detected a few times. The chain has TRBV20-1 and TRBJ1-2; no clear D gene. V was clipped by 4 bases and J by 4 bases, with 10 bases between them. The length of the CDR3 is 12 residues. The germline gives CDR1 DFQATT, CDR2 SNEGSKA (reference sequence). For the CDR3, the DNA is TGCAGTGCTATTCGGAACAGCTATGGCTACACCTTC. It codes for CSAIRNSYGYTF.

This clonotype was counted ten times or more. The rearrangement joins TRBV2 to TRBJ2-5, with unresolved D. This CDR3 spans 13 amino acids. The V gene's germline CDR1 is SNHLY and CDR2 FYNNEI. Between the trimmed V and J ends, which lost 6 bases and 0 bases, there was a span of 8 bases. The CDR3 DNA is TGTGCCAGCAGAGCAGGTTACCAAGAGACCCAGTACTTC. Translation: CASRAGYQETQYF.

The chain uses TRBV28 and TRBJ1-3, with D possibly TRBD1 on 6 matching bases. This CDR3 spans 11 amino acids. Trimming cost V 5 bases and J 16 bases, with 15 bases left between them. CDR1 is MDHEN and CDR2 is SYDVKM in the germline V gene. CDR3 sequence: CASSNSGAGYF. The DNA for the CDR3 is TGTGCCAGCAGTAATTCAGGGGCGGGGTATTTT.

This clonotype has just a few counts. CDR3 residues: CSEKDSSEKLFF. CDR3 DNA: TGCAGCGAAAAGGACAGCTCAGAAAAACTGTTTTTT. The rearrangement joins TRBV29-1 to TRBJ1-4; maybe TRBD1 (6 bases). Trimming removed 7 bases at V and 8 bases at J, with 14 bases between. Germline loops: CDR1 SQVTM, CDR2 ANQGSEA. This CDR3 has 12 residues.

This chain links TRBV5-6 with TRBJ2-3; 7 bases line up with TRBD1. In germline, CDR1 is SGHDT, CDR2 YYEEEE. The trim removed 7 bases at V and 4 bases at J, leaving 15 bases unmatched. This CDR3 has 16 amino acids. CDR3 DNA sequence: TGTGCCAGCGCACCCGTGGGTAGGGGGCGCCCAGATACGCAGTATTTT. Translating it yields CASAPVGRGRPDTQYF.

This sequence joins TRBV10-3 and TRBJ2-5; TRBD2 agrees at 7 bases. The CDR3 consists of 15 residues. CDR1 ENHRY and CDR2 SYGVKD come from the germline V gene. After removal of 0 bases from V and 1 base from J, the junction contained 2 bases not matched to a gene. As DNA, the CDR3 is TGTGCCATCAGTGAGTCGTGGGGGGGCCAAGAGACCCAGTACTTC. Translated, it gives CAISESWGGQETQYF.

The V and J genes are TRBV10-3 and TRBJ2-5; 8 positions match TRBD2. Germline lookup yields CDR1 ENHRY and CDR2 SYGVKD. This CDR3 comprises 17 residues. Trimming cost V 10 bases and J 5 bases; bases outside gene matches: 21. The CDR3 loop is CATRRTSREKGWETQYF. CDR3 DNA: TGTGCCACCCGCAGGACTAGCCGGGAGAAGGGTTGGGAGACCCAGTACTTC.

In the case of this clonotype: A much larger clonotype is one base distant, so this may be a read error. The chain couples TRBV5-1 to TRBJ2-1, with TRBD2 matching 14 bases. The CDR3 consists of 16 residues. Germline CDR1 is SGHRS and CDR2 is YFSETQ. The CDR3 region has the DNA TGCGCCAGCAGTTCGACTAGCGGGAGGGCCTACAATGAGCAGCTCTTC. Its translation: CASSSTSGRAYNEQLF.

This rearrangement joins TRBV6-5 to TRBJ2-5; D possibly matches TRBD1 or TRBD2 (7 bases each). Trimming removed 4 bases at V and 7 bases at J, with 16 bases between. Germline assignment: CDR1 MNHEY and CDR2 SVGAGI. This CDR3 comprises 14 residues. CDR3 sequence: CASSSGGVYGTQYF. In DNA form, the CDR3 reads TGTGCCAGCAGTTCAGGGGGGGTTTACGGGACCCAGTACTTC.

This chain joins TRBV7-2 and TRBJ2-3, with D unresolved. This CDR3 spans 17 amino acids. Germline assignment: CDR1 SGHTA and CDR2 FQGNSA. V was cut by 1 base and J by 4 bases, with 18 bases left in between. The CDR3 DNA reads TGTGCCAGCAGCTTAGTGGTATTGGACCGCTCCCCAGATACGCAGTATTTT. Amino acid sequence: CASSLVVLDRSPDTQYF.

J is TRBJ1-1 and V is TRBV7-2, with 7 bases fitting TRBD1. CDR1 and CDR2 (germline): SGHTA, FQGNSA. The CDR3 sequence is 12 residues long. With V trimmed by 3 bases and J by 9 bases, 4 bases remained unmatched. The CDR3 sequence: CASSFRTGKAFF. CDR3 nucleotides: TGTGCCAGCAGCTTTCGGACAGGAAAAGCTTTCTTT.

The CDR3 loop is CASSQEESGHGYTF. CDR3 coding DNA: TGCGCCAGCAGCCAAGAGGAGTCAGGGCATGGCTACACCTTC. This chain uses TRBV4-1 with TRBJ1-2; D possibly corresponds to TRBD1 (5 bases). V lost 0 bases to trimming and J lost 6 bases, with 11 bases between them. Germline lookup yields CDR1 MGHRA and CDR2 YSYEKL. This CDR3 has 14 residues.

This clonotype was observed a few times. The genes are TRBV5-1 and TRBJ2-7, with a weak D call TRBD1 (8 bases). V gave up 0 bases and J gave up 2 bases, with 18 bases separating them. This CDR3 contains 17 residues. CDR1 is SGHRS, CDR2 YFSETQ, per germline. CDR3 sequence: CASSLGAGWDRTYEQYF. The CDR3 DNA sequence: TGCGCCAGCAGCTTGGGAGCGGGGTGGGACAGGACCTACGAGCAGTACTTC.

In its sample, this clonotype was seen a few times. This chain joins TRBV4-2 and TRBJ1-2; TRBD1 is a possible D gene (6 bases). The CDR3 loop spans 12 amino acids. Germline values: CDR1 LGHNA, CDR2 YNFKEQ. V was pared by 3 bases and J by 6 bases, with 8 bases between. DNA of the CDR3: TGTGCCAGCAGCCATAACAGGGATGGCTACACCTTC. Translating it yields CASSHNRDGYTF.

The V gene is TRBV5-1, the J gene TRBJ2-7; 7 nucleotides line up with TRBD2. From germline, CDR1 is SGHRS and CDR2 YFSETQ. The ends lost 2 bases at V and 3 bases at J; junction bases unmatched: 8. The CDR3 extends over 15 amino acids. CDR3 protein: CASSFGGGSGYEQYF. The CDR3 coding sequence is TGCGCCAGCAGCTTTGGGGGGGGGTCCGGCTACGAGCAGTACTTC.

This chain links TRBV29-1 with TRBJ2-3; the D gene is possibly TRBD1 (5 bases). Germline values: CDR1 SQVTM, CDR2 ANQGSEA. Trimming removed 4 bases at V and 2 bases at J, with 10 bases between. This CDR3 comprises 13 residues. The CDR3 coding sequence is TGCAGCGTTGCAGGGATTGCCACAGATACGCAGTATTTT. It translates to CSVAGIATDTQYF.

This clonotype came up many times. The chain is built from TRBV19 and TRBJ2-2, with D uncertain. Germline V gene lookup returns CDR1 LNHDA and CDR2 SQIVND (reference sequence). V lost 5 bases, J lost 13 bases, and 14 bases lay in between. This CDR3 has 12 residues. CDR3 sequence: CASSLGPSALFF. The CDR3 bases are TGTGCCAGTAGTTTGGGCCCCTCGGCGCTGTTTTTT. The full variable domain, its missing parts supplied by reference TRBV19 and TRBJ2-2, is DGGITQSPKYLFRKEGQNVTLSCEQNLNHDAMYWYRQDPGQGLRLIYYSQIVNDFQKGDIAEGYSVSREKKESFPLTVTSAQKNPTAFYLCASSLGPSALFFGEGSRLTVL.

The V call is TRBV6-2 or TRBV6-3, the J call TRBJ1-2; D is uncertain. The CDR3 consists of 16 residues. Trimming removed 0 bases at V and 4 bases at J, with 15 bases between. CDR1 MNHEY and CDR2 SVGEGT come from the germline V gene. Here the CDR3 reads CASSYSWPRPFYGYTF. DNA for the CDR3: TGTGCCAGCAGTTACTCTTGGCCGCGACCTTTCTATGGCTACACCTTC.

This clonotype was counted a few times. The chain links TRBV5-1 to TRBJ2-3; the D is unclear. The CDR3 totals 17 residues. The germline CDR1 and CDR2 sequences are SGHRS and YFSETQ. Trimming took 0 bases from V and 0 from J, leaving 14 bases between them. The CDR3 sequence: CASSLDSSVGSTDTQYF. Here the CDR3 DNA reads TGCGCCAGCAGCTTGGACAGCTCTGTAGGAAGCACAGATACGCAGTATTTT.

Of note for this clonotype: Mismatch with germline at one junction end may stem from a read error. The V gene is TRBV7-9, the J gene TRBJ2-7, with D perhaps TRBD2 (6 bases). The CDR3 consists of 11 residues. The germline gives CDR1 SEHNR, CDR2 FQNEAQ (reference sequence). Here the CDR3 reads CASSVADEQYF. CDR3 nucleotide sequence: TGTGCCAGCAGCGTAGCGGACGAGCAGTACTTC.